Shown below are 30 T cell receptor beta chains from a single sample sequenced in a study of T cells in Graves' hyperthyroidism and ophthalmopathy. Template material for amplifying TCR beta CDR3 regions consisted of RNA transcripts. The primer set for the first-round RT-PCR of the TCR CDR3 was HTBI. TCRdb used MiXCR to reprocess the multiplex PCR reads, holding one entry per CDR3 protein. The repertoire holds 300,000 to 450,000 distinct CDR3 sequences, with around 18% as singletons. The source material was blood. Receptors were obtained from a man between 18 and 29 years old with Graves' ophthalmopathy.

This clonotype has more than one count but fewer than ten. The J gene is TRBJ2-5, the V gene TRBV3-1; D is unclear. Between the trimmed V and J ends, which lost 4 bases and 4 bases, there was a span of 7 bases. The CDR3 runs 12 residues. The germline CDR1 and CDR2 sequences are LGHDT and YNNKEL (reference sequence). The CDR3 DNA is TGTGCCAGCAGCCCCAACTTAGAGACCCAGTACTTC. Encoded protein: CASSPNLETQYF.

This clonotype was counted at least ten times. J is TRBJ2-5 and V is TRBV5-6; no definite D call. The CDR3 length is 13 residues. Trimming removed 3 bases from V and 5 bases from J, with 11 bases in between. CDR1 SGHDT and CDR2 YYEEEE come from the germline V gene. The DNA of the CDR3 is TGTGCCAGCAGCTACTCAATGCTGGAGACCCAGTACTTC. Its protein product is CASSYSMLETQYF. The variable domain in full, completed from reference TRBV5-6 and TRBJ2-5, reads DAGVTQSPTHLIKTRGQQVTLRCSPKSGHDTVSWYQQALGQGPQFIFQYYEEEERQRGNFPDRFSGHQFPNYSSELNVNALLLGDSALYLCASSYSMLETQYFGPGTRLLVL.

The sample holds many counts of this clonotype. The V and J genes are TRBV12-3 or TRBV12-4 and TRBJ1-1; 7 bases are shared with TRBD1. The CDR3 spans 13 residues. Losses at the gene ends were 5 bases for V and 14 bases for J; bases not matched to a gene: 14. The CDR3 here is CASSLGQPDDLFF. CDR3 DNA: TGTGCCAGCAGTCTGGGACAGCCCGACGATTTATTCTTT.

At least ten counts were recorded for this clonotype. This chain's CDR3 is CASSQGDGPRGYTF. In DNA form, the CDR3 reads TGTGCCAGCAGCCAAGGGGACGGCCCTCGGGGCTACACCTTC. The J gene is TRBJ1-2, the V gene TRBV3-1; D might be TRBD1 (5 bases). CDR1 and CDR2 from the germline V gene are LGHDT and YNNKEL (reference sequence). Between the trimmed V and J ends, which lost 1 base and 8 bases, there was a span of 14 bases. The CDR3 length is 14 residues.

This clonotype was seen ten or more times. This chain joins TRBV6-1 and TRBJ2-5; possibly TRBD2 for D (6 bases). V lost 0 bases to trimming and J lost 5 bases, with 16 bases between them. The CDR3 spans 16 residues. Germline-derived CDR1 and CDR2 are MNHNS and SASEGT. The DNA for the CDR3 is TGTGCCAGCAGTGAAGCGCTGGGAGGCTCACACGAGACCCAGTACTTC. Residues: CASSEALGGSHETQYF.

This chain connects TRBV5-1 to TRBJ1-5; no definite D call. V was pared by 1 base and J by 5 bases, with 10 bases between. Per germline, CDR1 SGHRS and CDR2 YFSETQ. The CDR3 covers 14 residues. For the CDR3, the DNA is TGCGCCAGCAGCTTGTACGGTCCGGATCAGCCCCAGCATTTT. It is translated as CASSLYGPDQPQHF.

A few counts support this clonotype. This chain links TRBV12-3 or TRBV12-4 with TRBJ1-1, with 10 positions matching TRBD1. J was trimmed by 4 bases and V by 4 bases; bases with no gene match: 12. The CDR3 runs to 17 residues. CDR3 nucleotide sequence: TGTGCCAGCAGTTCACAGACAGGGGGCGGGTGGGGCACTGAAGCTTTCTTT. Translated: CASSSQTGGGWGTEAFF.

This clonotype was detected ten times or more. The CDR3: CASSLRGGGTLGAPLHF. The CDR3 DNA is TGTGCCAGCAGTCTCCGGGGCGGAGGGACCCTGGGGGCACCCCTCCACTTT. This chain links TRBV12-3 or TRBV12-4 with TRBJ1-6; TRBD1 might be the D (5 bases). Deletions cut 5 bases from V and 11 bases from J, with 25 bases between. The CDR3 loop spans 17 amino acids.

This clonotype was recorded at least ten times. The genes are TRBV10-3 and TRBJ1-5; TRBD1 is a possible D gene (6 bases). Trimming removed 2 bases from V and 3 bases from J, with 14 bases in between. The CDR3 consists of 16 residues. Looked up from germline, CDR1 is ENHRY and CDR2 is SYGVKD. CDR3 protein: CAISEASGDLNQPQHF. The CDR3 region has the DNA TGTGCCATCAGTGAGGCCTCAGGGGACCTCAATCAGCCCCAGCATTTT.

This clonotype has at least ten counts. The V and J genes are TRBV27 and TRBJ1-2; unclear D gene. The CDR3 sequence is 12 residues long. Trimming took off 6 bases at V and 8 bases at J, with 13 bases between the two ends. In germline, CDR1 is MNHEY, CDR2 SMNVEV (reference sequence). CDR3 DNA sequence: TGTGCCAGCAGATCATCCGGTGGAGGCTACACCTTC. Translating gives CASRSSGGGYTF.

This chain connects TRBV12-3 or TRBV12-4 to TRBJ1-6; D call uncertain. This CDR3 has 15 amino acids. Deletions cut 5 bases from V and 1 base from J, with 9 bases between. The CDR3 sequence: CASSTLGSYNSPLHF. CDR3 nucleotide sequence: TGTGCCAGCAGTACACTGGGATCCTATAATTCACCCCTCCACTTT.

This clonotype was seen repeatedly, ten times or more. The chain is built from TRBV6-6 and TRBJ2-7; 9 bases map to TRBD1. V lost 2 bases, J lost 5 bases, and 4 bases stayed unmatched. This CDR3 is built from 14 residues. Germline values: CDR1 MNHNY, CDR2 SVGAGI (reference sequence). Here the CDR3 reads CASSYLTGGHEQYF. The DNA of the CDR3 is TGTGCCAGCAGTTACCTTACAGGGGGCCACGAGCAGTACTTC.

Concerning this clonotype itself: Because it lacks the conserved phenylalanine or tryptophan at the end, this CDR3 is likely a read error. The chain links TRBV15 to TRBJ2-7, with D perhaps TRBD1 (5 bases). The CDR3 loop spans 14 amino acids. Germline V CDR1 and CDR2: LNHNV, YYDKDF (reference sequence). V was shortened by 4 bases and J by 7 bases, with 17 bases between the two germline ends. Written as DNA, the CDR3 is TGTGCCACCAGCATCGACAGTAAGGCGCGGGAGCAGTACCTC. It codes for CATSIDSKAREQYL.

This clonotype appeared many times. The chain links TRBV6-1 to TRBJ1-6, with 10 bases that match TRBD1. Germline lookup yields CDR1 MNHNS and CDR2 SASEGT. V lost 1 base to trimming and J lost 11 bases; unmatched junction nucleotides: 5. The CDR3 runs to 15 residues. Here the CDR3 DNA reads TGTGCCAGCAGTGAAGTGGAGACAGGGGGCGCACCCCTCCACTTT. This translates into CASSEVETGGAPLHF.

The rearrangement joins TRBV4-2 to TRBJ2-3; no reliable D call. The V end was cut by 1 base, the J end by 4 bases, with 12 bases between. CDR1 is LGHNA and CDR2 is YNFKEQ in the germline V gene. This CDR3 has 15 residues. The CDR3 nucleotides are TGTGCCAGCAGCCAAGCGTCTGGAAGGGCAGATACGCAGTATTTT. Translation gives CASSQASGRADTQYF.

In this sample, this clonotype turned up many times. The chain is built from TRBV6-1 and TRBJ2-7, with D tentatively TRBD2 (6 bases). V was trimmed by 5 bases and J by 5 bases, leaving 19 bases between them. Per the germline V gene, CDR1 is MNHNS and CDR2 is SASEGT. The CDR3 runs 15 residues. The CDR3 DNA is TGTGCCAGCAGTTACCGGGCACCGGGAGACCACGAGCAGTACTTC. It specifies CASSYRAPGDHEQYF.

This clonotype was recorded at least ten times. The chain uses TRBV12-3 or TRBV12-4 and TRBJ1-6, with TRBD1 matching 7 bases. V gave up 6 bases and J gave up 10 bases; unmatched junction bases: 12. CDR3 size: 15 residues. The CDR3 spells CASRTGFGGNSPLHF. The DNA for the CDR3 is TGTGCCAGCAGGACAGGGTTTGGGGGGAACTCACCCCTCCACTTT.

The chain joins TRBV19 to TRBJ2-1; 13 bases line up with TRBD2. Germline V gene data show CDR1 as LNHDA and CDR2 as SQIVND (reference sequence). The CDR3 has 16 amino acids. V lost 7 bases and J lost 7; bases outside the gene matches: 10. CDR3 sequence: CASTLAGGPVGNEQFF. CDR3 nucleotides: TGTGCCAGTACACTAGCGGGGGGGCCTGTGGGAAATGAGCAGTTCTTC. Using reference TRBV19 and TRBJ2-1 for the parts outside the CDR3, the full variable domain is DGGITQSPKYLFRKEGQNVTLSCEQNLNHDAMYWYRQDPGQGLRLIYYSQIVNDFQKGDIAEGYSVSREKKESFPLTVTSAQKNPTAFYLCASTLAGGPVGNEQFFGPGTRLTVL.

On this clonotype: One junction end does not reproduce the germline sequence, and a read error may be involved. The V call is TRBV3-1, the J call TRBJ2-1; the D gene is possibly TRBD1 (5 bases). From germline, CDR1 is LGHDT and CDR2 YNNKEL (reference sequence). This CDR3 spans 15 amino acids. CDR3 coding DNA: TGCGCCAGCAGCCCGTACCCAGGGACCTACAATGAGCAGTTCTTC. It encodes CASSPYPGTYNEQFF.

This clonotype was recorded many times. V and J are TRBV28 and TRBJ2-7; the D is unclear. Germline assignment: CDR1 MDHEN and CDR2 SYDVKM. The V and J ends lost 2 bases and 2 bases respectively, with 10 bases between them. There are 14 residues in the CDR3. CDR3 residues: CASSLPGSTYEQYF. CDR3 bases: TGTGCCAGCAGTTTACCCGGCAGTACCTACGAGCAGTACTTC.

Here the CDR3 reads CASSEAPAGGYTF. CDR3 DNA: TGTGCCAGCAGTGAAGCGCCAGCGGGCGGCTACACCTTC. The rearrangement joins TRBV6-1 to TRBJ1-2; the D is unclear. The CDR3 loop spans 13 amino acids. Germline assignment: CDR1 MNHNS and CDR2 SASEGT. Trimming cost V 0 bases and J 8 bases, with 10 bases left between them.

This clonotype has only a few counts. The chain links TRBV13 to TRBJ2-5; the match to TRBD2 covers 9 bases. V was clipped by 0 bases and J by 5 bases; unmatched bases: 4. The CDR3 extends over 15 amino acids. Germline V gene lookup returns CDR1 PRHDT and CDR2 FYEKMQ (reference sequence). The CDR3 region is CASSLGQRGDETQYF. As DNA, the CDR3 is TGTGCCAGCAGCTTAGGCCAGCGGGGGGACGAGACCCAGTACTTC.

This clonotype was seen a single time. The CDR3 DNA is TGTGCCAGTATGGGGCGGGGGGCCTACAATGAGCAGTTCTTC. Translation: CASMGRGAYNEQFF. The gene calls are TRBV19 and TRBJ2-1; 8 positions agree with TRBD2. Germline CDR1 is LNHDA and CDR2 is SQIVND (reference sequence). V trimming: 7 bases; J trimming: 2 bases; junction bases outside the gene matches: 4. The CDR3 is 14 residues long.

This clonotype was recorded many times. The chain links TRBV5-1 to TRBJ1-6; 10 bases are shared with TRBD1. The junction had 6 bases not matched to a gene; V was cut back by 1 base and J by 14 bases. Germline CDR1 and CDR2: SGHRS and YFSETQ. CDR3 length: 14 residues. CDR3 DNA: TGCGCCAGCAGCTTGCGACAGGGGGCTCCCGCCCTCCACTTT. Its translation: CASSLRQGAPALHF.

This clonotype has a count of ten or more. The chain has TRBV27 and TRBJ2-7; 10 positions match TRBD1. The length of the CDR3 is 16 residues. Losses at the gene ends were 4 bases for V and 4 bases for J; bases not matched to a gene: 10. Per germline, CDR1 MNHEY and CDR2 SMNVEV (reference sequence). DNA for the CDR3: TGTGCCAGCAGTTACTACCGGGACAGGGGTAGGTACGAGCAGTACTTC. Its protein product is CASSYYRDRGRYEQYF.

This clonotype came up many times. The chain has TRBV7-8 and TRBJ2-2, with 11 bases aligning to TRBD2. This CDR3 spans 18 amino acids. J was trimmed by 5 bases and V by 8 bases; bases with no gene match: 16. Germline lookup yields CDR1 SGHVS and CDR2 FQNEAQ. The CDR3 here is CASLGRLAGSTVTGELFF. CDR3 DNA: TGTGCCAGCCTTGGTAGACTAGCGGGGAGCACGGTGACCGGGGAGCTGTTTTTT. The complete variable domain, with remaining parts taken from reference TRBV7-8 and TRBJ2-2, reads GAGVSQSPRYKVAKRGQDVALRCDPISGHVSLFWYQQALGQGPEFLTYFQNEAQLDKSGLPSDRFFAERPEGSVSTLKIQRTQQEDSAVYLCASLGRLAGSTVTGELFFGEGSRLTVL.

The chain employs TRBV6-1 and TRBJ1-1; D might be TRBD1 (5 bases). Germline V gene sequence: CDR1 MNHNS, CDR2 SASEGT. Trimming shortened V by 8 bases and J by 11 bases, and 15 bases separated the two germline ends. This CDR3 has 11 residues. CDR3 sequence (DNA): TGTGCCAGCCGGGGGGGGATGGCTGCTTTCTTT. It is translated as CASRGGMAAFF.

The V gene is TRBV6-5, the J gene TRBJ2-7; tentatively, D is TRBD2 (5 bases). This CDR3 spans 14 amino acids. V lost 3 bases to trimming and J lost 2 bases, with 11 bases between them. Germline V gene sequence: CDR1 MNHEY, CDR2 SVGAGI. This chain's CDR3 is CASSYAKGAYEQYF. CDR3 DNA: TGTGCCAGCAGTTATGCCAAGGGAGCCTACGAGCAGTACTTC.

This clonotype was found many times. The V gene is TRBV11-2, the J gene TRBJ2-2, with D unclear. There are 15 residues in the CDR3. Germline CDR1 reads SGHAT; CDR2 reads FQNNGV. The V end lost 6 bases, the J end lost 5 bases, and 16 bases lay between the germline ends. Here the CDR3 reads CASSSRIGRTGELFF. As DNA, the CDR3 is TGTGCCAGCAGTTCGAGGATAGGGCGGACCGGGGAGCTGTTTTTT. The full variable domain, in which reference TRBV11-2 and TRBJ2-2 provide the parts outside the CDR3, is EAGVAQSPRYKIIEKRQSVAFWCNPISGHATLYWYQQILGQGPKLLIQFQNNGVVDDSQLPKDRFSAERLKGVDSTLKIQPAKLEDSAVYLCASSSRIGRTGELFFGEGSRLTVL.

This clonotype showed up many times. CDR3 sequence (DNA): TGTGCCAGCCGAACGGGACTAGCGGGGGGGCGGGACTGGGCCAACGTCCTGACTTTC. Translation: CASRTGLAGGRDWANVLTF. The J gene is TRBJ2-6, the V gene TRBV28; TRBD2 agrees at 16 bases. The CDR3 runs 19 residues. The J segment lost 5 bases and the V segment lost 8 bases, leaving 12 bases of the junction unmatched. Looked up from germline, CDR1 is MDHEN and CDR2 is SYDVKM.